The 20 T cell receptor beta chains reported below all come from one sample, sequenced in a study of glioma-infiltrating T cells after dendritic cell vaccination. TCRdb keeps only in-frame clones here, not all; method: immunoSEQ multiplex PCR. This table has approximately 100,000 clones, more than 80% appearing once. The sample here was blood, taken before dendritic cell vaccination. These receptors were collected from a human donor with glioblastoma.

The chain joins TRBV4-1 to TRBJ1-4; D not certain. The CDR3 runs to 16 residues. Germline V gene sequence: CDR1 MGHRA, CDR2 YSYEKL. Trimming took 3 bases from V and 0 from J, leaving 11 bases between them. CDR3 sequence reads: CASSHLPGATNEKLFF. The CDR3, as DNA: TGCGCCAGCAGCCATCTTCCGGGTGCAACTAATGAAAAACTGTTTTTT.

The rearrangement joins TRBV27 to TRBJ1-1; D gene unclear. The V end lost 2 bases, the J end lost 3 bases, and 13 bases lay between the germline ends. This CDR3 region has 15 residues. Germline CDR1 reads MNHEY; CDR2 reads SMNVEV (reference sequence). In DNA form, the CDR3 reads TGTGCCAGCAGTTTAGGAGGTGGGTGGGACACTGAAGCTTTCTTT. Its translation is CASSLGGGWDTEAFF.

V gene TRBV6-1 combines with J gene TRBJ2-2, with D unclear. CDR3 length equals 11 residues. Trimming took 7 bases from V and 7 from J, leaving 7 bases between them. Per the germline V gene, CDR1 is MNHNS and CDR2 is SASEGT. The CDR3 here is CASILVGELFF. In DNA form, the CDR3 reads TGTGCCAGCATCCTAGTCGGGGAGCTGTTTTTT.

About this clone: The sample contains more than one DNA sequence encoding this CDR3. The chain links TRBV5-1 to TRBJ2-7; maybe TRBD2 (6 bases). V lost 0 bases, J lost 5 bases, and 6 bases lay in between. The CDR3 consists of 12 residues. Germline assignment: CDR1 SGHRS and CDR2 YFSETQ. The CDR3 DNA reads TGCGCCAGCAGCTTGGCGGGGGACGAGCAGTACTTC. It yields the protein CASSLAGDEQYF.

The chain recombines TRBV11-2 with TRBJ2-7; TRBD1 matches 9 bases. The CDR3 contains 14 residues. Trimming removed 3 bases from V and 2 bases from J; junction bases left unmatched: 2. Germline-derived CDR1 and CDR2 are SGHAT and FQNNGV. CDR3: CASSLTGGTYEQYF. CDR3 nucleotides: TGTGCCAGCAGCTTGACAGGGGGAACCTACGAGCAGTACTTC.

The CDR3 reads CASSSPVGLTSGPRGTQYF. In nucleotides, the CDR3 is TGTGCCAGCAGCTCCCCGGTGGGGTTGACTAGCGGGCCCCGGGGGACCCAGTACTTC. V is TRBV7-2 and J is TRBJ2-5; 10 bases line up with TRBD2. From germline, CDR1 is SGHTA and CDR2 FQGNSA. After removal of 4 bases from V and 7 bases from J, the junction contained 21 bases not matched to a gene. CDR3 length equals 19 residues.

The CDR3: CSVPGDVGTEAFF. The CDR3 coding sequence is TGCAGCGTTCCGGGGGATGTAGGCACTGAAGCTTTCTTT. The rearrangement uses TRBV29-1 and TRBJ1-1; D perhaps matches TRBD1 (5 bases). The CDR3 has 13 amino acids. V lost 5 bases and J 4 bases, leaving 14 bases between the germline ends. Germline CDR1 is SQVTM and CDR2 is ANQGSEA.

V is TRBV25-1 and J is TRBJ2-2, with 10 bases lining up with TRBD2. V was clipped by 6 bases and J by 6 bases; unmatched bases: 7. This CDR3 comprises 15 residues. Germline lookup yields CDR1 MGHDK and CDR2 SYGVNS. CDR3 sequence: CASSPGTSASGELFF. The CDR3 DNA is TGTGCCAGCAGCCCCGGGACTAGCGCATCCGGGGAGCTGTTTTTT.

J is TRBJ2-5 and V is TRBV5-8, with 8 bases aligning to TRBD1. The germline V gene has CDR1 SGHTS and CDR2 YDEGEE. Trimming took 4 bases from V and 4 from J; bases not matched to a gene: 3. This CDR3 comprises 13 residues. The CDR3, as DNA: TGTGCCAGCAGCCGGACAGGGCTAGAGACCCAGTACTTC. Its protein product is CASSRTGLETQYF.

CDR3 loop: CASSLRDRDTQYF. The CDR3 DNA reads as TGTGCCAGTAGCCTACGGGACAGAGATACGCAGTATTTT. V gene TRBV19 combines with J gene TRBJ2-3; TRBD1 matches at 7 bases. The germline V gene has CDR1 LNHDA and CDR2 SQIVND (reference sequence). The CDR3 consists of 13 residues. V lost 6 bases to trimming and J lost 5 bases; unmatched junction nucleotides: 5.

This chain connects TRBV9 to TRBJ1-2; 8 bases agree with TRBD1. Germline CDR1 is SGDLS and CDR2 is YYNGEE. The CDR3 covers 14 residues. Trimming at V came to 4 bases and at J to 2 bases, leaving 4 bases not matched to a gene. For the CDR3, the DNA is TGTGCCAGCAGCTCTCGGACAGGGAACTATGGCTACACCTTC. Amino acids: CASSSRTGNYGYTF.

The V call is TRBV5-1, the J call TRBJ2-2, with 8 bases matching TRBD1. V gave up 4 bases and J gave up 4 bases; unmatched junction bases: 6. This CDR3 region has 15 residues. Germline-derived CDR1 and CDR2 are SGHRS and YFSETQ. CDR3 DNA sequence: TGCGCCAGCAGCCAGGGACAGGCTGGCACCGGGGAGCTGTTTTTT. It codes for CASSQGQAGTGELFF.

The chain links TRBV19 to TRBJ1-2, with 8 nucleotides matching TRBD1. J gave up 7 bases and V 6 bases, and 7 bases lay outside the gene matches. Germline lookup yields CDR1 LNHDA and CDR2 SQIVND (reference sequence). This CDR3 contains 13 residues. The CDR3, as DNA: TGTGCCAGTAGCGACAGGGGATCATCTGGCTACACCTTC. Its translation: CASSDRGSSGYTF.

The chain links TRBV5-4 to TRBJ2-2; TRBD1 might be the D (5 bases). V was trimmed by 2 bases and J by 5 bases, leaving 13 bases between them. The CDR3 is made up of 15 amino acids. The germline V gene has CDR1 SGHNT and CDR2 YYREEE (reference sequence). The CDR3 DNA sequence: TGTGCCAGCAGCTTTCGGGTCCAGGGAACCGGGGAGCTGTTTTTT. Encoded protein: CASSFRVQGTGELFF.

This chain links TRBV7-8 with TRBJ2-2; a weak D match, TRBD1 (5 bases). V lost 4 bases and J lost 2, with 14 bases in between. The length of the CDR3 is 16 residues. Per the germline V gene, CDR1 is SGHVS and CDR2 is FQNEAQ. CDR3 residues: CASSSRQRYNTGELFF. The CDR3, as DNA: TGTGCCAGCAGCTCCCGACAGAGGTACAACACCGGGGAGCTGTTTTTT.

This chain links TRBV19 with TRBJ2-1; the match to TRBD2 covers 7 bases. Germline CDR1 LNHDA, CDR2 SQIVND (reference sequence). V shed 7 bases and J 5 bases; nucleotides not matched to a gene: 5. This CDR3 has 13 residues. The CDR3 DNA follows: TGTGCCAGTAACCCGGGGGGAGACAATGAGCAGTTCTTC. Protein sequence: CASNPGGDNEQFF.

V gene TRBV6-5 combines with J gene TRBJ1-4; 9 nucleotides line up with TRBD1. Looked up from germline, CDR1 is MNHEY and CDR2 is SVGAGI. The CDR3 is 13 residues long. V trimming: 9 bases; J trimming: 10 bases; junction bases outside the gene matches: 9. CDR3 coding DNA: TGTGCCAGAACCGGGACAGGGAACGTAAAACTGTTTTTT. This translates into CARTGTGNVKLFF.

J is TRBJ2-3 and V is TRBV4-3, with 10 bases matching TRBD2. The junction had 4 bases not matched to a gene; V was cut back by 0 bases and J by 4 bases. The CDR3 spans 16 residues. Germline V gene sequence: CDR1 LGHNA, CDR2 YSLEER. The CDR3 spells CASSQDPSGGADTQYF. The CDR3 DNA reads as TGCGCCAGCAGCCAAGATCCTAGCGGGGGCGCAGATACGCAGTATTTT.

The CDR3 DNA reads as TGTGCCAGCAGCGCCTACGGGACTAGCAGGGGGGGCACAGATACGCAGTATTTT. Its protein product is CASSAYGTSRGGTDTQYF. The chain joins TRBV9 to TRBJ2-3, with 9 positions matching TRBD2. Trimming cost V 3 bases and J 1 base; bases outside gene matches: 12. The CDR3 covers 18 residues. The germline CDR1 and CDR2 sequences are SGDLS and YYNGEE.

CDR3 in amino acids: CASSQGPGGEAFF. DNA of the CDR3: TGTGCCAGCAGCCAAGGTCCGGGGGGTGAAGCTTTCTTT. The chain recombines TRBV4-2 with TRBJ1-1, with D possibly being TRBD1 (5 bases). Trimming took off 1 base at V and 7 bases at J, with 10 bases between the two ends. This CDR3 has 13 residues. Germline loops: CDR1 LGHNA, CDR2 YNFKEQ.